A selection of T cell receptor beta chains follows, all from one sample in a study of T cell responses to AZD1222 COVID-19 vaccine. Here immunoSEQ multiplex PCR was the method, and the copy in TCRdb shows in-frame clones only, minus some. The top ten hold about 5.9% of the sample, which has about 140,000 clones, about 90% seen once. Sample: peripheral blood, taken 28 days after the second AZD1222 dose. The receptors here all came from an adult who received the AZD1222 COVID-19 vaccine. CDR3s include the opening cysteine and the closing phenylalanine or tryptophan. The order of the fields is J gene, V gene, clone size, D gene, CDR3 protein, CDR3 DNA. A D gene is named only where the DNA matches it firmly. Size values are once, few and many counts, or a class for expanded clones, and some rows have none.

TRBJ2-1	TRBV30	NA	NA	CAWSVGRGTYNEQFF	TGTGCCTGGAGTGTAGGGAGAGGGACCTACAATGAGCAGTTCTTC
TRBJ2-5	TRBV3-1/TRBV3-2	NA	TRBD2	CASSRHLTQRGGQETQYF	TGTGCCAGCAGCCGTCATCTGACCCAGCGGGGGGGCCAAGAGACCCAGTACTTC
TRBJ1-1	TRBV28	NA	TRBD1	CASSTGQGPVGTEAFF	TGTGCCAGCAGTACCGGACAGGGGCCAGTGGGAACTGAAGCTTTCTTT
TRBJ1-2	TRBV28	NA	NA	CASSLSRGRGRRGYTF	TGTGCCAGCAGTTTATCTCGGGGCAGGGGCCGGCGCGGCTACACCTTC
TRBJ1-4	TRBV28	once	TRBD1	CASKIGGLLNEKLFF	TGTGCCAGCAAGATAGGGGGCCTCCTTAATGAAAAACTGTTTTTT
TRBJ1-5	TRBV10-3	NA	NA	CAISDRAQTNQPQHF	TGTGCCATCAGTGATAGGGCTCAGACTAATCAGCCCCAGCATTTT
TRBJ2-1	TRBV12-3/TRBV12-4	NA	NA	CASRRDENEQFF	TGTGCCAGCAGGCGGGACGAGAATGAGCAGTTCTTC
TRBJ1-1	TRBV3-1/TRBV3-2	NA	NA	CASTKGQGLNTEAFF	TGTGCCAGCACCAAAGGGCAGGGACTGAACACTGAAGCTTTCTTT
TRBJ1-2	TRBV5-1	NA	TRBD1	CASSETGTGGFGYTF	TGCGCCAGCAGCGAAACCGGGACAGGGGGCTTCGGCTACACCTTC
TRBJ1-5	TRBV19	once	NA	CASSYQQGFLRQPQHF	TGTGCCAGTAGCTATCAGCAGGGCTTCCTTAGGCAGCCCCAGCATTTT
TRBJ2-7	TRBV19	NA	TRBD2	CASSRRETGEQYF	TGTGCCAGTAGTAGGCGGGAGACCGGCGAGCAGTACTTC
TRBJ1-6	TRBV27	NA	TRBD1	CASRAGTGYSSPLHF	TGTGCCAGCAGGGCCGGGACAGGGTATAGCTCACCCCTCCACTTT
TRBJ1-5	TRBV6-2/TRBV6-3	NA	TRBD1	CASSPGQVISNQPQHF	TGTGCCAGCAGCCCCGGACAGGTAATTAGCAATCAGCCCCAGCATTTT
TRBJ2-1	TRBV9	NA	TRBD2	CASSVAPLAGGRHNEQFF	TGTGCCAGCAGCGTAGCCCCCCTAGCGGGGGGGCGGCACAATGAGCAGTTCTTC
TRBJ1-2	TRBV5-4	NA	TRBD1	CASKVGTDYGYTF	TGTGCCAGCAAGGTTGGGACAGACTATGGCTACACCTTC
TRBJ1-5	TRBV10-3	NA	TRBD1	CAISAGQGDQPQHF	TGTGCCATCAGTGCTGGACAGGGAGATCAGCCCCAGCATTTT
TRBJ1-5	TRBV19	NA	TRBD1	CASNKGQGSNQPQHF	TGTGCCAGTAATAAGGGACAGGGGAGCAATCAGCCCCAGCATTTT
TRBJ2-5	TRBV27	NA	NA	CASSRGGTQYF	TGTGCCAGCAGCCGGGGCGGGACCCAGTACTTC
TRBJ2-7	TRBV9	NA	NA	CASSVAGTGGPYEQYF	TGTGCCAGCAGCGTCGCTGGCACAGGTGGCCCCTACGAGCAGTACTTC
TRBJ1-5	TRBV4-2	once	NA	CASSPFVGSQPQHF	TGTGCCAGCAGCCCCTTCGTCGGTAGTCAGCCCCAGCATTTT
TRBJ1-3	TRBV7-2	once	TRBD1	CASSPGGTGISGNTIYF	TGTGCCAGCAGCCCAGGTGGGACAGGGATCTCTGGAAACACCATATATTTT
TRBJ2-2	TRBV7-9	NA	NA	CASSGGPGELFF	TGTGCCAGCAGCGGAGGACCCGGGGAGCTGTTTTTT
TRBJ2-3	TRBV15	NA	NA	CATSRDPGQPTDTQYF	TGTGCCACCAGCAGGGATCCCGGACAGCCCACAGATACGCAGTATTTT
TRBJ1-4	TRBV6-4	NA	NA	CASRNPRTVPNEKLFF	TGTGCCAGCAGGAACCCGCGGACAGTTCCTAATGAAAAACTGTTTTTT
TRBJ2-7	TRBV5-1	NA	TRBD2	CASSGSGRALYEQYF	TGCGCCAGCAGCGGAAGCGGGAGGGCCCTTTACGAGCAGTACTTC
TRBJ1-6	TRBV9	NA	TRBD1	CASSVGQGKSPLHF	TGTGCCAGCAGCGTAGGACAGGGCAAATCACCCCTCCACTTT
TRBJ1-1	TRBV6-5	NA	NA	CASSYSAGLDTEAFF	TGTGCCAGCAGTTACTCAGCTGGGCTGGACACTGAAGCTTTCTTT
TRBJ2-7	TRBV28	NA	TRBD1	CASSTSGTASYEQYF	TGTGCCAGCAGTACTTCCGGGACAGCCTCCTACGAGCAGTACTTC
TRBJ1-2	TRBV5-5	NA	TRBD1	CASSPLRDRANYGYTF	TGTGCCAGCAGCCCCCTCCGGGACAGGGCTAACTATGGCTACACCTTC
TRBJ1-3	TRBV10-2	NA	NA	CASSTITGPGAGNTIYF	TGCGCCAGCAGTACCATCACAGGGCCGGGGGCAGGAAACACCATATATTTT
TRBJ1-1	TRBV19	NA	NA	CASSIDSGWGTEAFF	TGTGCCAGTAGTATAGATTCTGGGTGGGGGACTGAAGCTTTCTTT
TRBJ1-3	TRBV7-5	NA	NA	CARSLTDSGNTIYF	TGTGCCAGAAGCTTAACAGACTCTGGAAACACCATATATTTT
TRBJ2-2	TRBV27	NA	NA	CASSLFEGSNTGELFF	TGTGCCAGCAGTTTATTCGAAGGGTCGAACACCGGGGAGCTGTTTTTT
TRBJ2-7	TRBV5-6	once	NA	CASSSLIDSNEQYF	TGTGCCAGCAGCTCCTTAATCGACAGCAACGAGCAGTACTTC
TRBJ2-7	TRBV10-3	once	NA	CAISGQESSYEQYF	TGTGCCATCAGTGGGCAGGAGAGCTCCTACGAGCAGTACTTC
TRBJ2-3	TRBV7-9	NA	TRBD2	CASSLAGGSTDTQYF	TGTGCCAGCAGCCTAGCGGGGGGGAGCACAGATACGCAGTATTTT
TRBJ1-2	TRBV29-1	NA	NA	CSARGGKENYGYTF	TGCAGCGCCCGGGGCGGGAAGGAAAACTATGGCTACACCTTC
TRBJ2-3	TRBV9	NA	NA	CASSATTDTQYF	TGTGCCAGCAGCGCGACCACAGATACGCAGTATTTT